This TCR beta chain originates from a study of T cell changes during pregnancy in multiple sclerosis. The data were produced by immunoSEQ multiplex PCR, yet TCRdb's version contains in-frame clones alone and is incomplete. The sample carries roughly 90,000 clones, almost 95% recorded once. V was shortened by 1 base and J by 1 base, with 12 bases between the two germline ends. The CDR3 spans 17 residues. CDR1 SGHRS and CDR2 YFSETQ come from the germline V gene. V usage is TRBV5-1 and J usage is TRBJ2-6, with D perhaps matching TRBD1 (6 bases). This material consisted of peripheral blood, taken in the third trimester of pregnancy. The sequence was collected from a female donor with multiple sclerosis, enrolled in a pregnancy study. The CDR3 DNA sequence: TGCGCCAGCAGCTTGAGGGCAGGGGATTCTGGGGCCAACGTCCTGACTTTC. Its protein product is CASSLRAGDSGANVLTF.